These 14 T cell receptor beta chains were all obtained from the same sample, sequenced in a study of shared clonotypes between healthy human individuals. Method: immunoSEQ multiplex PCR; TCRdb's copy keeps in-frame clones and lacks some. In the table there are about 300,000 clones, roughly 70% of which are singletons. Sequencing was done on a sample of memory CD4+ T cells sorted from blood. Documented subset: CD45RA-negative fraction. These receptors all come from a man aged 25 to 45 in good health.

The CDR3 DNA reads as TGTGCCAGCAGTTTACTTGGGGCTCCTGGGGCCAACGTCCTGACTTTC. The encoded protein is CASSLLGAPGANVLTF. This chain connects TRBV28 to TRBJ2-6; tentative D call: TRBD1 (5 bases). This CDR3 region has 16 residues. Trimming took off 2 bases at V and 2 bases at J, with 10 bases between the two ends. Looked up from germline, CDR1 is MDHEN and CDR2 is SYDVKM. The full variable domain, rest sourced from reference TRBV28 and TRBJ2-6, is DVKVTQSSRYLVKRTGEKVFLECVQDMDHENMFWYRQDPGLGLRLIYFSYDVKMKEKGDIPEGYSVSREKKERFSLILESASTNQTSMYLCASSLLGAPGANVLTFGAGSRLTVL.

This clone was picked up a small number of times. The V call is TRBV28, the J call TRBJ1-2; D uncertain. There are 12 residues in the CDR3. Germline CDR1 and CDR2: MDHEN and SYDVKM. V lost 3 bases and J lost 5, with 7 bases in between. The CDR3 DNA follows: TGTGCCAGCAGTTTTGGGAGATATGGCTACACCTTC. It yields the protein CASSFGRYGYTF.

This CDR3 reads CASSFKFISSYEQYF. The CDR3, as DNA: TGTGCCAGCAGCTTTAAGTTTATAAGCTCCTACGAGCAGTACTTC. The chain has TRBV7-2 and TRBJ2-7, with D unclear. This CDR3 is built from 15 residues. Germline V lookup: CDR1 SGHTA, CDR2 FQGNSA. V lost 3 bases, J lost 0 bases, and 12 bases lay in between.

The V and J genes are TRBV7-2 and TRBJ1-5, with a possible D match to TRBD1 (5 bases). CDR1 and CDR2 (germline): SGHTA, FQGNSA. V lost 1 base, J lost 7 bases, and 8 bases lay in between. The CDR3 spans 13 residues. CDR3 nucleotides: TGTGCCAGCAGCTTAGAGAGGGGCCAGCCCCAGCATTTT. It codes for CASSLERGQPQHF.

Here the CDR3 DNA reads TGTGCCAGCAGTGCGGACGGGACATATGGCTACACCTTC. This codes for CASSADGTYGYTF. This chain links TRBV5-4 with TRBJ1-2; tentatively, D is TRBD1 (6 bases). The V gene's germline CDR1 is SGHNT and CDR2 YYREEE (reference sequence). The V and J ends lost 5 bases and 5 bases respectively, with 13 bases between them. The CDR3 totals 13 residues. Complete variable domain (other parts from reference TRBV5-4 and TRBJ1-2): ETGVTQSPTHLIKTRGQQVTLRCSSQSGHNTVSWYQQALGQGPQFIFQYYREEENGRGNFPPRFSGLQFPNYSSELNVNALELDDSALYLCASSADGTYGYTFGSGTRLTVV.

The chain carries TRBV5-1 and TRBJ1-3; D may be TRBD1 (6 bases). V shed 4 bases and J shed 4 bases, with 12 bases lying between them. Germline CDR1 is SGHRS and CDR2 is YFSETQ. CDR3 size: 14 residues. The CDR3 region has the DNA TGCGCCAGCAGCCGGGGGGCTGACGGAAACACCATATATTTT. Protein sequence: CASSRGADGNTIYF.

The chain carries TRBV6-1 and TRBJ2-1; 8 bases are shared with TRBD1. This CDR3 region has 14 residues. V gave up 0 bases and J gave up 8 bases; unmatched junction bases: 3. The germline V gene has CDR1 MNHNS and CDR2 SASEGT. The chain's CDR3 is CASSEAHRGYEQFF. CDR3 bases: TGTGCCAGCAGTGAAGCCCACAGGGGGTATGAGCAGTTCTTC.

The CDR3 sequence: CASSLWGSAKNIQYF. Written as DNA, the CDR3 is TGTGCCAGCAGCTTGTGGGGTTCAGCCAAAAACATTCAGTACTTC. The chain has TRBV5-6 and TRBJ2-4; D gene unclear. The V and J ends lost 1 base and 0 bases respectively, with 8 bases between them. The CDR3 runs to 15 residues. Germline CDR1 reads SGHDT; CDR2 reads YYEEEE.

The chain joins TRBV19 to TRBJ2-3, with D possibly being TRBD1 or TRBD2 (5 bases each). V was clipped by 3 bases and J by 2 bases, with 12 bases between them. The CDR3 has 15 amino acids. Germline V lookup: CDR1 LNHDA, CDR2 SQIVND (reference sequence). The CDR3 nucleotides read TGTGCCAGTAGTATGACAACGGGGCTCACAGATACGCAGTATTTT. This translates into CASSMTTGLTDTQYF.

This sequence joins TRBV28 and TRBJ2-5, with a tentative D call TRBD1 (7 bases). V was pared by 2 bases and J by 5 bases, with 12 bases between. Germline V gene sequence: CDR1 MDHEN, CDR2 SYDVKM. The CDR3 consists of 14 residues. CDR3 coding DNA: TGTGCCAGCAGTTTACTCTCAGGGGGGGAGACCCAGTACTTC. As protein: CASSLLSGGETQYF.

This clone was counted between two and nine times. The chain uses TRBV7-9 and TRBJ2-2, with D maybe TRBD2 (6 bases). The V end lost 1 base, the J end lost 7 bases, and 13 bases lay between the germline ends. The CDR3 covers 15 residues. CDR1 and CDR2 from the germline V gene are SEHNR and FQNEAQ (reference sequence). The CDR3 here is CASSLGGKYGGELFF. The DNA for the CDR3 is TGTGCCAGCAGCTTAGGCGGGAAATATGGCGGGGAGCTGTTTTTT.

This clone was counted many times. The chain employs TRBV28 and TRBJ1-4; possible D gene TRBD1, 5 bases. This CDR3 spans 14 amino acids. Trimming shortened V by 8 bases and J by 7 bases, and 17 bases separated the two germline ends. Germline CDR1 MDHEN, CDR2 SYDVKM. CDR3 DNA sequence: TGTGCCAGCCAGGAGGGGAATTCTCCTGAAAAACTGTTTTTT. It codes for CASQEGNSPEKLFF.

The V gene is TRBV2, the J gene TRBJ2-4, with TRBD1 matching over 10 bases. V lost 5 bases, J lost 8 bases, and 3 bases stayed unmatched. Germline-derived CDR1 and CDR2 are SNHLY and FYNNEI. The CDR3 contains 13 residues. CDR3 sequence (DNA): TGTGCCAGCAGTTTGGACAGGGGGGACATTCAGTACTTC. This translates into CASSLDRGDIQYF.

This chain joins TRBV2 and TRBJ2-1; D not resolved. The CDR3 spans 14 residues. Per germline, CDR1 SNHLY and CDR2 FYNNEI. V lost 4 bases to trimming and J lost 0 bases, with 7 bases between them. The CDR3 nucleotides read TGTGCCAGCAGTGGGGATAGCTCCTACAATGAGCAGTTCTTC. It specifies CASSGDSSYNEQFF.